This record concerns one T cell receptor (beta chain) sequence. Its matching antigen is unknown. Unique molecular identifiers featured in each of the TCR beta cDNA libraries. TCRdb reanalysed the PCR reads using MiXCR and keeps one entry per CDR3 protein. This sample yields more than 450,000 distinct CDR3 sequences, of which roughly 34% are seen a single time; under 7% belongs to the top ten. The data stem from a study of post-analysis software for immune sequencing data. Study information: Several disease courses (relapsing-remitting, secondary progressive and progressive-relapsing) of multiple sclerosis were included. Study findings and constraints: Same-batch preparations were strongly co-clustered by F measure. Four to six TRBV segments appeared more often in patients than in controls, and TRBV5-6, TRBV5-1 and TRBV20-1 were among these.

The germline gives CDR1 LGHDT, CDR2 YNNKEL (reference sequence). The CDR3 is made up of 15 amino acids. J gave up 4 bases and V 8 bases, and 12 bases lay outside the gene matches. Material: blood. The chain employs TRBV3-1 and TRBJ2-5; 8 bases map to TRBD2. The source of this sequence is a girl aged 2 to 17 with multiple sclerosis. Here the CDR3 reads CASGGGSGGRETQYF. The CDR3 DNA is TGTGCCAGCGGCGGTGGAAGCGGGGGCCGAGAGACCCAGTACTTC.